Following are 31 T cell receptor beta chains from one sample sequenced in a study of T cells after yellow fever vaccination (dated by TCRdb to 2018 to 2020). Library generation was performed with 5' RACE. Sequencing was performed on an Illumina NovaSeq 6000. TCRdb reprocessing: public reads trimmed at Q25 with fastp, clones called with MiXCR, in-frame beta chains kept. Under each unique CDR3 protein, matching rows form one entry showing the most common genes and DNA. The sample table shows 300,000 to 350,000 distinct CDR3 sequences, and approximately 4.3% are seen once. The ten largest clonotypes hold approximately 19% of the sample. In light of the paper, this sample's treatment or condition label describes: live attenuated yellow fever vaccine strain. The sequencing here drew on PBMCs, taken 15 days after the yellow fever booster vaccination. All receptors derive from a man aged 18-30 years who received the YFV17D yellow fever vaccine.

The DNA for the CDR3 is TGCGCCAGCAGCCCGGTCGGCGGGGCGGAGACCCAGTACTTC. Its protein is CASSPVGGAETQYF. The V gene is TRBV4-1, the J gene TRBJ2-5; D is perhaps TRBD2 (6 bases). The CDR3 spans 14 residues. The V end was cut by 4 bases, the J end by 5 bases, with 14 bases between. Per germline, CDR1 MGHRA and CDR2 YSYEKL.

This clonotype has at least ten counts. The V gene is TRBV10-3, the J gene TRBJ1-1; unclear D gene. The germline CDR1 and CDR2 sequences are ENHRY and SYGVKD. V was shortened by 6 bases and J by 3 bases, with 5 bases between the two germline ends. The CDR3 is 11 amino acids. CDR3 region: CAISQDTEAFF. The CDR3 coding sequence is TGTGCCATCAGCCAGGACACTGAAGCTTTCTTT.

This clonotype was recorded many times. The chain carries TRBV5-1 and TRBJ2-1, with D possibly being TRBD1 or TRBD2 (5 bases each). The CDR3 is 14 residues long. The ends were cut back, 0 bases at V and 8 bases at J, with 12 bases in the middle. CDR1 SGHRS and CDR2 YFSETQ come from the germline V gene. The CDR3 region is CASSLGRESDEQFF. The DNA for the CDR3 is TGCGCCAGCAGCTTGGGCAGGGAGTCCGATGAGCAGTTCTTC.

This clonotype was observed many times. The V gene is TRBV5-1, the J gene TRBJ1-2; D is possibly TRBD1 (5 bases). Germline CDR1 reads SGHRS; CDR2 reads YFSETQ. V was cut by 4 bases and J by 1 base, with 14 bases left in between. The CDR3 sequence is 15 residues long. The CDR3 sequence: CASSPGGSLNYGYTF. The CDR3 DNA reads TGCGCCAGCAGCCCGGGGGGAAGCCTTAACTATGGCTACACCTTC.

This clonotype occurred many times. The V call is TRBV7-7, the J call TRBJ2-1; no clear D gene. This CDR3 is 13 amino acids long. Per the germline V gene, CDR1 is SSHAT and CDR2 is FNYEAQ (reference sequence). Deletions cut 1 base from V and 6 bases from J, with 7 bases between. CDR3 sequence reads: CASSLGVTNEQFF. Here the CDR3 DNA reads TGTGCCAGCAGCTTAGGGGTCACCAATGAGCAGTTCTTC.

There are a few counts of this clonotype. The chain couples TRBV20-1 to TRBJ1-2; 8 nucleotides match TRBD1. The CDR3 is 14 amino acids. The V and J ends lost 3 bases and 6 bases, in that order; junction bases with no gene match: 9. CDR1 and CDR2 (germline): DFQATT, SNEGSKA (reference sequence). The DNA for the CDR3 is TGCAGTGCTAGCACAGGGGGGACGAGCGATGGCTACACCTTC. Protein: CSASTGGTSDGYTF.

There are many counts of this clonotype. The J gene is TRBJ2-5, the V gene TRBV7-8; D unresolved. Trimming took 5 bases from V and 5 from J, leaving 15 bases between them. CDR1 SGHVS and CDR2 FQNEAQ come from the germline V gene. The CDR3 contains 14 residues. Written as DNA, the CDR3 is TGTGCCAGCAGCATAAGACCAGCCGGCGAGACCCAGTACTTC. The encoded protein is CASSIRPAGETQYF.

At least ten counts were recorded for this clonotype. This rearrangement joins TRBV7-9 to TRBJ1-1, with a possible D match to TRBD1 (5 bases). The CDR3 runs to 15 residues. The V gene's germline CDR1 is SEHNR and CDR2 FQNEAQ (reference sequence). Trimming stripped 6 bases from V and 2 bases from J, with 16 bases between. CDR3 sequence reads: CASRPKTVGNTEAFF. CDR3 in DNA: TGTGCCAGCAGACCAAAGACAGTAGGCAACACTGAAGCTTTCTTT.

This clonotype was seen a handful of times. This chain connects TRBV12-3 or TRBV12-4 to TRBJ1-1; D gene ambiguous. CDR3 length: 14 residues. The germline V and J ends were trimmed by 3 bases and 4 bases, with 12 bases remaining between them. CDR3 nucleotide sequence: TGTGCCAGCAGTTTGAATCAGATGGGCACTGAAGCTTTCTTT. Translation: CASSLNQMGTEAFF.

This chain links TRBV7-3 with TRBJ2-2; TRBD2 agrees at 8 bases. This CDR3 spans 17 amino acids. CDR1 and CDR2 from the germline V gene are SGHTA and FQGTGA. The V gene end was trimmed by 1 base and the J gene end by 2 bases; junction bases not matched to a gene: 6. The CDR3, as DNA: TGTGCCAGCAGCTTAAATGGCGGGGGGACCAACACCGGGGAGCTGTTTTTT. It yields the protein CASSLNGGGTNTGELFF.

This clonotype has a count of ten or more. The chain uses TRBV4-3 and TRBJ2-1, with 10 bases fitting TRBD2. CDR1 LGHNA and CDR2 YSLEER come from the germline V gene. The V segment lost 0 bases and the J segment 3 bases; nucleotides outside the gene matches: 2. The length of the CDR3 is 16 residues. The CDR3 here is CASSQDKRGGYNEQFF. The CDR3 DNA reads as TGCGCCAGCAGCCAAGATAAGCGGGGGGGCTACAATGAGCAGTTCTTC.

This clonotype was seen a few times. The rearrangement joins TRBV3-1 to TRBJ1-3; D uncertain. There are 18 residues in the CDR3. Germline lookup yields CDR1 LGHDT and CDR2 YNNKEL (reference sequence). The V end was cut by 1 base, the J end by 0 bases, with 16 bases between. The CDR3 DNA is TGTGCCAGCAGCCAAGCCGGACGGCTGAGCTACTCTGGAAACACCATATATTTT. Protein sequence: CASSQAGRLSYSGNTIYF. The full variable domain, completed using reference TRBV3-1 and TRBJ1-3, is DTAVSQTPKYLVTQMGNDKSIKCEQNLGHDTMYWYKQDSKKFLKIMFSYNNKELIINETVPNRFSPKSPDKAHLNLHINSLELGDSAVYFCASSQAGRLSYSGNTIYFGEGSWLTVV.

This clonotype turned up a few times. The V call is TRBV7-8, the J call TRBJ1-1; 8 nucleotides align to TRBD1. Per germline, CDR1 SGHVS and CDR2 FQNEAQ. The junction had 18 bases not matched to a gene; V was cut back by 5 bases and J by 10 bases. The CDR3 has 16 residues. CDR3 bases: TGTGCCAGCAGCAATGCAGGGGGAGGGATACAGGGGGGAGCTTTCTTT. Translated, it gives CASSNAGGGIQGGAFF.

This clonotype was observed many times. The rearrangement joins TRBV29-1 to TRBJ1-2; D possibly corresponds to TRBD1 (6 bases). V gave up 6 bases and J gave up 8 bases, with 16 bases separating them. Germline-derived CDR1 and CDR2 are SQVTM and ANQGSEA. The CDR3 runs to 12 residues. In DNA, the CDR3 is TGCAGCGTCGCCGGGACACCCTCGGGCTACACCTTC. This translates into CSVAGTPSGYTF.

This clonotype was counted ten times or more. The chain recombines TRBV5-1 with TRBJ2-7, with D possibly matching TRBD1 (6 bases). The CDR3 has 14 amino acids. The germline V gene has CDR1 SGHRS and CDR2 YFSETQ. Trimming took 3 bases from V and 0 from J, leaving 10 bases between them. The CDR3 spells CASSSDSASYEQYF. The CDR3 bases are TGCGCCAGCAGCTCGGACAGCGCCTCCTACGAGCAGTACTTC.

The table lists this clonotype with many counts. The chain is built from TRBV20-1 and TRBJ1-4, with a weak D call TRBD1 (6 bases). Between the trimmed V and J ends, which lost 6 bases and 0 bases, there was a span of 11 bases. The CDR3 covers 14 residues. CDR1 is DFQATT and CDR2 is SNEGSKA in the germline V gene (reference sequence). The CDR3 here is CSAGATTTNEKLFF. CDR3 nucleotide sequence: TGCAGTGCGGGGGCGACCACAACTAATGAAAAACTGTTTTTT.

This clonotype has just a few counts. The J gene is TRBJ2-3, the V gene TRBV15; 9 positions agree with TRBD2. CDR3 length equals 18 residues. V lost 1 base and J lost 4; bases outside the gene matches: 12. Germline V gene data show CDR1 as LNHNV and CDR2 as YYDKDF (reference sequence). CDR3 DNA sequence: TGTGCCACCAGCAGAGTATCAAGCGGGGGGCCCATTTCAGATACGCAGTATTTT. Translation gives CATSRVSSGGPISDTQYF.

Many counts were recorded for this clonotype. The rearrangement links TRBV4-3 to TRBJ2-3, with 10 bases fitting TRBD1. Unmatched junction bases numbered 16, after V lost 2 bases and J lost 5 bases. From germline, CDR1 is LGHNA and CDR2 YSLEER. The CDR3 consists of 19 residues. Here the CDR3 DNA reads TGCGCCAGCAGCCAATACGGACAGGGGGAAGTCTCCAACCAAGATACGCAGTATTTT. This encodes CASSQYGQGEVSNQDTQYF.

The gene calls are TRBV4-1 and TRBJ2-7, with D possibly being TRBD2 (6 bases). The CDR3 length is 16 residues. Germline V gene sequence: CDR1 MGHRA, CDR2 YSYEKL. Trimming took 1 base from V and 0 from J, leaving 13 bases between them. The CDR3 DNA is TGCGCCAGCAGCCAAGGTGGGGGGTTCGGCTCCTACGAGCAGTACGTC. Its translation is CASSQGGGFGSYEQYV.

Many counts were recorded for this clonotype. The DNA is omitted, as the CDR3 cannot be located on it reliably, and the CDR3 follows TCRdb's listing. This chain connects TRBV27 to TRBJ2-2. The V gene's germline CDR1 is MNHEY and CDR2 SMNVEV (reference sequence). The CDR3 is 14 amino acids long, termini counted. CDR3 protein: CASSLGIRFGELFF.

This clonotype came up many times. The V gene is TRBV15, the J gene TRBJ2-7; D unresolved. The V end was cut by 1 base, the J end by 4 bases, with 17 bases between. Germline lookup yields CDR1 LNHNV and CDR2 YYDKDF (reference sequence). This CDR3 region has 16 residues. The CDR3, as DNA: TGTGCCACCAGCAGAGTAGGTTGGGGATCTCGGTACGAGCAGTACTTC. The encoded protein is CATSRVGWGSRYEQYF.

V gene TRBV3-1 combines with J gene TRBJ1-1; TRBD1 is a possible D gene (5 bases). V gave up 5 bases and J gave up 6 bases, with 19 bases separating them. The germline V gene has CDR1 LGHDT and CDR2 YNNKEL (reference sequence). CDR3 length: 15 residues. In DNA, the CDR3 is TGTGCCAGCAGCTTTTGGGGGGTTGGGGCCGCTGAAGCTTTCTTT. Protein sequence: CASSFWGVGAAEAFF. Complete variable domain (other parts from reference TRBV3-1 and TRBJ1-1): DTAVSQTPKYLVTQMGNDKSIKCEQNLGHDTMYWYKQDSKKFLKIMFSYNNKELIINETVPNRFSPKSPDKAHLNLHINSLELGDSAVYFCASSFWGVGAAEAFFGQGTRLTVV.

The table lists this clonotype with many counts. The CDR3 DNA is TGTGCCAGCAGCGGGGTAGGAGATGAGCAGTTCTTC. This gives the protein CASSGVGDEQFF. This sequence joins TRBV6-2 or TRBV6-3 and TRBJ2-1, with a weak D call TRBD2 (5 bases). The V end was cut by 6 bases, the J end by 8 bases, with 11 bases between. Germline assignment: CDR1 MNHEY and CDR2 SVGEGT. The CDR3 runs 12 residues.

The chain combines TRBV6-1 with TRBJ2-2, with TRBD1 matching over 8 bases. Trimming cost V 8 bases and J 2 bases; bases outside gene matches: 13. Germline CDR1 reads MNHNS; CDR2 reads SASEGT. This CDR3 has 17 amino acids. The CDR3 loop is CASGRRGPGANTGELFF. The CDR3 DNA is TGTGCCAGCGGCCGCAGGGGGCCCGGGGCCAACACCGGGGAGCTGTTTTTT.

This clonotype was detected many times. CDR3 nucleotide sequence: TGTGCCACCAGCAGGAAAACAGGGACTCAATCACCCCTCCACTTT. This sequence encodes CATSRKTGTQSPLHF. V and J are TRBV15 and TRBJ1-6; D possibly corresponds to TRBD1 (6 bases). Trimming took off 3 bases at V and 10 bases at J, with 16 bases between the two ends. Germline V gene lookup returns CDR1 LNHNV and CDR2 YYDKDF (reference sequence). This CDR3 has 15 amino acids.

A few counts support this clonotype. The chain has TRBV7-6 and TRBJ2-7; 9 bases map to TRBD2. CDR3 length: 15 amino acids. The germline CDR1 and CDR2 sequences are SGHVS and FNYEAQ. Trimming took 4 bases from V and 2 from J; bases not matched to a gene: 6. CDR3 sequence: CASSSERGAAYEQYF. The DNA of the CDR3 is TGTGCCAGCAGCTCCGAGCGGGGGGCCGCCTACGAGCAGTACTTC.

This clonotype has more than one count but fewer than ten. The chain combines TRBV5-1 with TRBJ1-4, with D possibly being TRBD1 (5 bases). Germline V lookup: CDR1 SGHRS, CDR2 YFSETQ. The V end lost 0 bases, the J end lost 8 bases, and 11 bases lay between the germline ends. This CDR3 spans 14 amino acids. CDR3 protein: CASSLDQGREKLFF. The CDR3 DNA follows: TGCGCCAGCAGCTTGGACCAGGGAAGGGAAAAACTGTTTTTT.

This clonotype was counted a few times. The chain carries TRBV20-1 and TRBJ2-5; 8 positions match TRBD2. V lost 5 bases and J lost 5; bases outside the gene matches: 7. This CDR3 has 13 amino acids. CDR1 and CDR2 (germline): DFQATT, SNEGSKA (reference sequence). CDR3 DNA sequence: TGCAGTGCTTATTACGGGGGGGCGGAGACCCAGTACTTC. Translation gives CSAYYGGAETQYF.

The table lists this clonotype with a few counts. In DNA form, the CDR3 reads TGTGCCAGCAGCCGCACCAGGACAGGGCTCTACGAGCAGTACTTC. Amino acids: CASSRTRTGLYEQYF. This chain joins TRBV6-5 and TRBJ2-7; 8 bases agree with TRBD1. The CDR3 totals 15 residues. V was pared by 6 bases and J by 3 bases, with 10 bases of the junction left unmatched. The V gene's germline CDR1 is MNHEY and CDR2 SVGAGI.

This clonotype was observed at least ten times. V usage is TRBV27 and J usage is TRBJ1-2; D is ambiguous. The CDR3 covers 14 residues. Germline V gene data show CDR1 as MNHEY and CDR2 as SMNVEV (reference sequence). V lost 8 bases and J 3 bases, leaving 16 bases between the germline ends. As DNA, the CDR3 is TGTGCCAGCGCGAATGCGGGAGCTCACTATGGCTACACCTTC. Its translation is CASANAGAHYGYTF.

The V gene is TRBV5-6, the J gene TRBJ2-5, with D hard to call. Trimming stripped 0 bases from V and 5 bases from J, with 14 bases between. CDR1 SGHDT and CDR2 YYEEEE come from the germline V gene. The CDR3 has 15 amino acids. Here the CDR3 DNA reads TGTGCCAGCAGCTTGGGCGGTACCCTGGGGGAGACCCAGTACTTC. This encodes CASSLGGTLGETQYF.